This record looks at one T cell receptor (beta chain) sequence and its context. The data were produced by immunoSEQ multiplex PCR, yet TCRdb's version contains in-frame clones alone and is incomplete. The sample holds 50,000 to 60,000 clones; roughly 86% are singletons and the top ten take about 1%. In germline, CDR1 is MDHEN, CDR2 SYDVKM. The V and J ends lost 3 bases and 4 bases respectively, with 4 bases between them. The length of the CDR3 is 11 residues. This sample is drawn from a study of OX40 agonist ivuxolimab in advanced cancers. Across the whole study: Each dose-escalation patient presented with hepatocellular carcinoma, melanoma, renal cell or head and neck cancer.

This sequence was found in an adult with an advanced solid tumor such as melanoma, head and neck, liver or kidney cancer. The specimen comprised CD4+ or CD8+ T cells sorted from blood, sampled in a trial of the OX40 agonist ivuxolimab. The chain employs TRBV28 and TRBJ2-7; D is undetermined. The chain's CDR3 is CASSFQYEQYF. The CDR3 DNA is TGTGCCAGCAGTTTTCAGTACGAGCAGTACTTC.